The present T cell receptor beta chain was sequenced within a study of Ad26.COV2.S vaccination and SARS-CoV-2 variants. Sequencing used immunoSEQ multiplex PCR; TCRdb keeps in-frame clones, though not all of them. The table includes 300,000 to 400,000 clones, 75% to 90% detected once. This clone was seen only once. CDR1 and CDR2 (germline): KGHDR, SFDVKD. V was shortened by 5 bases and J by 3 bases, with 12 bases between the two germline ends. The CDR3 sequence is 14 residues long. The treatment: around 19 received Ad26.COV2.S at low or high dose, single or two shots; roughly five received placebo; per-sample allocation not given. Day 63 after the first vaccine or placebo injection was the time point for sampling. Adults aged 18-55 years in Boston included the donor.

The clonotype originates from a person aged 18-60 years who received the Ad26.COV2.S COVID-19 vaccine or a placebo. V gene TRBV24-1 combines with J gene TRBJ1-1, with D perhaps matching TRBD1 (5 bases). The source was peripheral blood, collected in a trial of Ad26.COV2.S vaccine versus placebo. DNA of the CDR3: TGTGCCACCAGTGCTGGGGCCGAGGACACTGAAGCTTTCTTT. As protein: CATSAGAEDTEAFF.